The source of this T cell receptor (beta chain) is a study of neurological immune-mediated disorders. V lost 2 bases, J lost 6 bases, and 4 bases stayed unmatched. The CDR3 loop spans 13 amino acids. From germline, CDR1 is SGHTA and CDR2 FQGTGA. TCRdb reanalysed the 5' RACE reads using MiXCR and keeps one entry per CDR3 protein. The repertoire holds tens of thousands of distinct CDR3 sequences, with roughly 12% as singletons. This clonotype was found many times. Its target is unknown. Libraries used 2 million unsorted PBMCs kept frozen in RNAlater. Study-wide results and limits: HTLV-1-associated myelopathy had the most TCR clonal expansion, whereas multiple sclerosis had the least (lower than in healthy controls). No sharing of CDR3 amino acid sequences was observed among expanded clones across subjects, suggesting private repertoires in all groups.

The TCR sequence derives from a woman aged 55-75 years with HTLV-1-associated myelopathy (HAM/TSP). The chain has TRBV7-3 and TRBJ2-7; TRBD2 aligns across 7 bases. The material sequenced was PBMCs. The CDR3 loop is CASSLAGAGEQYF. DNA of the CDR3: TGTGCCAGCAGCTTAGCGGGAGCCGGCGAGCAGTACTTC.